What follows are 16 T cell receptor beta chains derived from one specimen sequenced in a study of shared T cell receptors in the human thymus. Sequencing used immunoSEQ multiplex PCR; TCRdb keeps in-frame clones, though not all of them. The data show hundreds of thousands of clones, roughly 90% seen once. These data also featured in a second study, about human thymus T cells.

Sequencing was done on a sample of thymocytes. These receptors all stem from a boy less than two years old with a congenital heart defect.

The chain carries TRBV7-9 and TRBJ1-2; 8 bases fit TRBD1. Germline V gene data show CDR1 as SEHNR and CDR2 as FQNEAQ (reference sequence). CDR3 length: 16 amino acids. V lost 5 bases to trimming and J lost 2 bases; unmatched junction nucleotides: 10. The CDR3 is CASSHRDRGKNYGYTF. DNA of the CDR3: TGTGCCAGCAGCCACCGTGACAGGGGAAAGAACTATGGCTACACCTTC.

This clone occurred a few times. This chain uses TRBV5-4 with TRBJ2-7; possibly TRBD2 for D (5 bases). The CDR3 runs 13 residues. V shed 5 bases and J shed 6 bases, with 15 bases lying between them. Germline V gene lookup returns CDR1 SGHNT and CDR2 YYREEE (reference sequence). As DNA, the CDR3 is TGTGCCAGCAGGCCTGCTGGAGGAGGCGAGCAGTACTTC. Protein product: CASRPAGGGEQYF. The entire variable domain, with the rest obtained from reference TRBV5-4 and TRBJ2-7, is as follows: ETGVTQSPTHLIKTRGQQVTLRCSSQSGHNTVSWYQQALGQGPQFIFQYYREEENGRGNFPPRFSGLQFPNYSSELNVNALELDDSALYLCASRPAGGGEQYFGPGTRLTVT.

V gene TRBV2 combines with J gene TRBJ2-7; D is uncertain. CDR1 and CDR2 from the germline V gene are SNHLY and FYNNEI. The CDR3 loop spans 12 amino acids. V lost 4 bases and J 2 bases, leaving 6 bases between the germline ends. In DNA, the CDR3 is TGTGCCAGCAGTGGTCTTACCTACGAGCAGTACTTC. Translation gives CASSGLTYEQYF. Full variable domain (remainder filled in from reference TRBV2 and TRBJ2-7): EPEVTQTPSHQVTQMGQEVILRCVPISNHLYFYWYRQILGQKVEFLVSFYNNEISEKSEIFDDQFSVERPDGSNFTLKIRSTKLEDSAMYFCASSGLTYEQYFGPGTRLTVT.

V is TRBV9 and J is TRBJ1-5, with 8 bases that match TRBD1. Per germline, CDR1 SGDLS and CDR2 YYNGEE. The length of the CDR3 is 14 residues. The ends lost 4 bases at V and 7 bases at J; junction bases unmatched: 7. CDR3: CASSYGQGEQPQHF. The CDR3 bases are TGTGCCAGCAGCTATGGACAGGGTGAACAGCCCCAGCATTTT.

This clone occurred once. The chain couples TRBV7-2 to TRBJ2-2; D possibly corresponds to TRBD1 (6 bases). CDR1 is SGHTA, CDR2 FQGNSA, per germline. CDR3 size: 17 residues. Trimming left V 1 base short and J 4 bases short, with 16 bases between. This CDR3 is CASSLGRQGSCTGELFF. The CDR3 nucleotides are TGTGCCAGCAGCTTAGGAAGGCAGGGGTCATGCACCGGGGAGCTGTTTTTT.

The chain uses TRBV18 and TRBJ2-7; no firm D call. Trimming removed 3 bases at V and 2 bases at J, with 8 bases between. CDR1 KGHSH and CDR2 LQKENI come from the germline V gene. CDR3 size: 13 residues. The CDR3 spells CASSPTRTYEQYF. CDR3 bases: TGTGCCAGCTCACCTACGCGGACCTACGAGCAGTACTTC.

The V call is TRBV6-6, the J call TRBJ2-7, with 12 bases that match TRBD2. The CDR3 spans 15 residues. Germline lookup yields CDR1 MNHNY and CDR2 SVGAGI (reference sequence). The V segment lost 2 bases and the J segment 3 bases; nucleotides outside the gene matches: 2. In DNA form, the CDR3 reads TGTGCCAGCAGTTACGAACTAGCGGGAGGCTACGAGCAGTACTTC. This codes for CASSYELAGGYEQYF.

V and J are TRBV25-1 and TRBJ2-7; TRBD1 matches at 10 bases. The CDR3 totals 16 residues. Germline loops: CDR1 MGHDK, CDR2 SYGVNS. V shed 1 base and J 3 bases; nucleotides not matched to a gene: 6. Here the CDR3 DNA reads TGTGCCAGCAGTGAATGGGGCGGACAGGGGGGCTACGAGCAGTACTTC. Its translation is CASSEWGGQGGYEQYF.

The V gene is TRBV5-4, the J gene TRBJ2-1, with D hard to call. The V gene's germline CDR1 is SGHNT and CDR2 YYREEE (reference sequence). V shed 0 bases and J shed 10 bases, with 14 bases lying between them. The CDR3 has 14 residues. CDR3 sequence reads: CASSLGPELREQFF. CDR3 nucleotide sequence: TGTGCCAGCAGCTTGGGACCCGAACTAAGAGAGCAGTTCTTC.

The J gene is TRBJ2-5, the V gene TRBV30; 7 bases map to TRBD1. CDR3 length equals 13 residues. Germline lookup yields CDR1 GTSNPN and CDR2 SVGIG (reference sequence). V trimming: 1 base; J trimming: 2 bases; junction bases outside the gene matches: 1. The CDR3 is CAWSDRGQETQYF. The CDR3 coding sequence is TGTGCCTGGAGTGACAGGGGTCAAGAGACCCAGTACTTC.

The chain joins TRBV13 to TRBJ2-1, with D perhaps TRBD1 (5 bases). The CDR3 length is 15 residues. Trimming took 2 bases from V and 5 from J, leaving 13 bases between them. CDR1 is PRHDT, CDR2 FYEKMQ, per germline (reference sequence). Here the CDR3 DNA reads TGTGCCAGCAGCTTAAGGACAACACCCCACAATGAGCAGTTCTTC. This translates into CASSLRTTPHNEQFF.

The CDR3 DNA follows: TGTGCCAGCAGCTTAGGCGATAGGACTCCTTACAAACACGAGCAGTACTTC. Translating it yields CASSLGDRTPYKHEQYF. The chain uses TRBV7-6 and TRBJ2-7, with D perhaps matching TRBD2 (5 bases). Germline V lookup: CDR1 SGHVS, CDR2 FNYEAQ. Trimming took off 1 base at V and 5 bases at J, with 21 bases between the two ends. The CDR3 contains 17 residues.

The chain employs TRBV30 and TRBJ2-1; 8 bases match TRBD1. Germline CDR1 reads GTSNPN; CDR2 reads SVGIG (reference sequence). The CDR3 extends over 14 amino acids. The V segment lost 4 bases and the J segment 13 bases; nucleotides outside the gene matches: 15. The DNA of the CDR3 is TGTGCCTGGACCCCATGGGACAGGCCTTGGAAACAGTTCTTC. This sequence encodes CAWTPWDRPWKQFF.

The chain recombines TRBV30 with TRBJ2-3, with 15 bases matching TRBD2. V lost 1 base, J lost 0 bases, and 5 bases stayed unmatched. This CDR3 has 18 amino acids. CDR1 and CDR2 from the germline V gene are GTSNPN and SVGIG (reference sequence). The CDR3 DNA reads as TGTGCCTGGAGTGGGGGACTAGCGGGAGGCCCGAGCACAGATACGCAGTATTTT. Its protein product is CAWSGGLAGGPSTDTQYF.

The chain's CDR3 is CASSYRTGHLYNEQFF. The CDR3 DNA reads as TGTGCCAGCAGTTACCGGACAGGACACCTTTACAATGAGCAGTTCTTC. This chain uses TRBV27 with TRBJ2-1; 7 bases line up with TRBD1. The germline V gene encodes CDR1 MNHEY and CDR2 SMNVEV (reference sequence). This CDR3 is built from 16 residues. Unmatched junction bases numbered 10, after V lost 4 bases and J lost 4 bases.

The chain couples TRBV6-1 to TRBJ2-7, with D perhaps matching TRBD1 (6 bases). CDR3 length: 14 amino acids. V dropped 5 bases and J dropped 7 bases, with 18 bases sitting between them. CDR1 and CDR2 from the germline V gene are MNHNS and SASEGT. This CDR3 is CASSSDRPQDEQYF. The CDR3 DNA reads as TGTGCCAGCAGTTCGGACAGACCTCAGGATGAGCAGTACTTC.